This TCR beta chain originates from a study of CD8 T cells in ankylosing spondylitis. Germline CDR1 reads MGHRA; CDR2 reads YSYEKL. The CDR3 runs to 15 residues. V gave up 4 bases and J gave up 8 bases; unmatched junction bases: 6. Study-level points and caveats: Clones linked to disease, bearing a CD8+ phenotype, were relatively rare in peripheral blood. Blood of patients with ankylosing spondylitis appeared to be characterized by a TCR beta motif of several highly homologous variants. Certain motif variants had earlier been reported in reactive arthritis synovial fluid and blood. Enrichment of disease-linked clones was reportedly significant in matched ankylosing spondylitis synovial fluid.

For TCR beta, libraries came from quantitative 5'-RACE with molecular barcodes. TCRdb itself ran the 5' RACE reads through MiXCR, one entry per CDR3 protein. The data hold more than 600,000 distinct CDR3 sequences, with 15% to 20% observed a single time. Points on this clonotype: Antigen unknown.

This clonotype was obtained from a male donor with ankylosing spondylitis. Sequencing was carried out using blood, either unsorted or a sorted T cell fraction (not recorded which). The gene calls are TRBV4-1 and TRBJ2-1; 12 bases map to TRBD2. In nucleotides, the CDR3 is TGCGCCAGCAGCCCCCGGACTAGCGGGAAGTATGAGCAGTTCTTC. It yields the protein CASSPRTSGKYEQFF.